There are a few counts of the clone carrying this T cell receptor beta chain. Its antigen is still unknown. The data were produced by immunoSEQ multiplex PCR, yet TCRdb's version contains in-frame clones alone and is incomplete. Of around 37,000 clones listed, roughly 71% are singletons. V was clipped by 4 bases and J by 6 bases, with 11 bases between them. Germline lookup yields CDR1 SGHDT and CDR2 YYEEEE. The CDR3 runs to 13 residues. The data originate from a study of pediatric ulcerative colitis. Whole-study findings and limits: Rectal pinch biopsies may include blood-derived T cells. Total lymphocyte DNA, not sorted subsets, was the template. Blood-rectal clonal overlap within each person was significantly higher in ulcerative colitis patients than controls.

One to two pinch biopsies were taken from the rectum during colonoscopy. Ulcerative colitis patients received no immunosuppressive medication before the diagnostic colonoscopy. Sequenced material: gut tissue. This receptor was obtained from a boy aged 5 to 17 with severe ulcerative colitis. The rearrangement uses TRBV5-6 and TRBJ2-4; D might be TRBD1 or TRBD2, each matching 5 bases. In DNA, the CDR3 is TGTGCCAGCAGCCCGGGACCCGCAAACATTCAGTACTTC. Encoded protein: CASSPGPANIQYF.